One and the same sample provided the 30 T cell receptor beta chains below, sequenced in a study of T cell repertoires in chronic hepatitis B. Sequencing used immunoSEQ multiplex PCR; TCRdb keeps in-frame clones, though not all of them. The repertoire holds more than 550 clones, with roughly four fifths as singletons. Sequenced: total CD8+ T cells from PBMCs. The origin of the receptors is a human donor with chronic hepatitis B virus infection.

The chain is built from TRBV5-1 and TRBJ2-7; tentatively, D is TRBD1 or TRBD2 (6 bases each). Germline values: CDR1 SGHRS, CDR2 YFSETQ. The ends were cut back, 6 bases at V and 4 bases at J, with 23 bases in the middle. The CDR3 covers 16 residues. CDR3 DNA: TGCGCCAGCAACCCATGGCAGGGGCCCGGGAGATACGAGCAGTACTTC. This translates into CASNPWQGPGRYEQYF.

Only one count was recorded for this clone. V and J are TRBV4-1 and TRBJ2-5; weak D call: TRBD2 (6 bases). The CDR3 is made up of 15 amino acids. CDR1 MGHRA and CDR2 YSYEKL come from the germline V gene. V was clipped by 0 bases and J by 1 base, with 9 bases between them. As DNA, the CDR3 is TGCGCCAGCAGCCAAGATCCGACTAGCCAAGAGACCCAGTACTTC. It is translated as CASSQDPTSQETQYF.

V gene TRBV6-4 combines with J gene TRBJ2-5; 7 bases are a match to TRBD2. This CDR3 is built from 14 residues. Germline CDR1 reads MRHNA; CDR2 reads SNTAGT. The ends lost 4 bases at V and 3 bases at J; junction bases unmatched: 5. The DNA of the CDR3 is TGTGCCAGCAGTGCCCGGGGAGGGGAAGAGACCCAGTACTTC. Translation gives CASSARGGEETQYF.

This CDR3 is CASSERTGNSYEQYF. CDR3 sequence (DNA): TGTGCCAGCAGTGAGAGGACAGGGAACTCCTACGAGCAGTACTTC. V usage is TRBV6-4 and J usage is TRBJ2-7; 8 positions agree with TRBD1. CDR1 is MRHNA and CDR2 is SNTAGT in the germline V gene. The CDR3 totals 15 residues. V lost 3 bases to trimming and J lost 0 bases; unmatched junction nucleotides: 4.

The chain couples TRBV11-2 to TRBJ1-5, with 7 bases aligning to TRBD1. The trim removed 4 bases at V and 3 bases at J, leaving 9 bases unmatched. From germline, CDR1 is SGHAT and CDR2 FQNNGV. This CDR3 comprises 16 residues. CDR3 residues: CASSSFPDRANQPQHF. Here the CDR3 DNA reads TGTGCCAGCAGCTCGTTCCCTGACAGGGCCAATCAGCCCCAGCATTTT.

J is TRBJ1-4 and V is TRBV13; D is unclear. The CDR3 spans 14 residues. Germline CDR1 reads PRHDT; CDR2 reads FYEKMQ (reference sequence). V was cut by 5 bases and J by 6 bases, with 13 bases left in between. The chain's CDR3 is CASSPGPGDEKLFF. CDR3 nucleotides: TGTGCCAGCAGCCCAGGTCCCGGGGATGAAAAACTGTTTTTT.

The chain links TRBV27 to TRBJ2-5, with D tentatively TRBD2 (6 bases). CDR3 size: 18 residues. Germline assignment: CDR1 MNHEY and CDR2 SMNVEV (reference sequence). V was trimmed by 4 bases and J by 1 base, leaving 22 bases between them. The CDR3 DNA sequence: TGTGCCAGCAGTTCTCGACCGGGACTTCACGAACCCCAAGAGACCCAGTACTTC. Translated: CASSSRPGLHEPQETQYF.

This sequence joins TRBV6-1 and TRBJ1-6, with TRBD1 as a possible D gene (5 bases). This CDR3 is 17 amino acids long. The ends were cut back, 1 base at V and 5 bases at J, with 15 bases in the middle. CDR1 MNHNS and CDR2 SASEGT come from the germline V gene. CDR3 sequence (DNA): TGTGCCAGCAGTGAAGAATTAAGGGGCGCCCATAATTCACCCCTCCACTTT. It yields the protein CASSEELRGAHNSPLHF.

The chain combines TRBV28 with TRBJ1-1; 7 bases are a match to TRBD1. V trimming: 4 bases; J trimming: 0 bases; junction bases outside the gene matches: 8. The CDR3 runs to 16 residues. Germline CDR1 is MDHEN and CDR2 is SYDVKM. CDR3 nucleotide sequence: TGTGCCAGCAGTTCCCCTCGGACAGGATTGAACACTGAAGCTTTCTTT. Its protein product is CASSSPRTGLNTEAFF.

The CDR3 spells CASSQVAERGVIPYEQYF. The CDR3 coding sequence is TGCGCCAGCAGCCAAGTAGCCGAGCGAGGGGTAATTCCCTACGAGCAGTACTTC. This chain links TRBV4-1 with TRBJ2-7; the D call may be TRBD1 or TRBD2 (5 bases each). The V end was cut by 1 base, the J end by 2 bases, with 21 bases between. This CDR3 spans 18 amino acids. Germline CDR1 reads MGHRA; CDR2 reads YSYEKL.

V usage is TRBV7-6 and J usage is TRBJ1-5; the match to TRBD1 covers 9 bases. Germline V gene lookup returns CDR1 SGHVS and CDR2 FNYEAQ. V lost 2 bases to trimming and J lost 6 bases; unmatched junction nucleotides: 2. The CDR3 has 14 residues. In DNA form, the CDR3 reads TGTGCCAGCAGCTTATACAGGGGGCGTCAGCCCCAGCATTTT. It encodes CASSLYRGRQPQHF.

CDR3 in DNA: TGTGCCAGCCGCTGGGGGGGGGTGAACACTGAAGCTTTCTTT. Protein: CASRWGGVNTEAFF. This chain uses TRBV28 with TRBJ1-1; tentatively, D is TRBD1 (5 bases). The V end was cut by 8 bases, the J end by 0 bases, with 13 bases between. The CDR3 covers 14 residues. The germline V gene encodes CDR1 MDHEN and CDR2 SYDVKM.

The CDR3, as DNA: TGTGCCAGCAGCCCGGACAGGGGATCCTACAATGAGCAGTTCTTC. Encoded protein: CASSPDRGSYNEQFF. V gene TRBV7-9 combines with J gene TRBJ2-1, with 9 bases matching TRBD1. Per the germline V gene, CDR1 is SEHNR and CDR2 is FQNEAQ (reference sequence). This CDR3 comprises 15 residues. The V gene end was trimmed by 5 bases and the J gene end by 1 base; junction bases not matched to a gene: 3.

V and J are TRBV10-2 and TRBJ2-2, with D possibly matching TRBD2 (6 bases). Germline values: CDR1 WSHSY, CDR2 SAAADI. V gave up 6 bases and J gave up 7 bases, with 18 bases separating them. This CDR3 has 15 residues. The CDR3 region is CASSFDQEGNGELFF. The CDR3 region has the DNA TGCGCCAGCAGCTTCGACCAGGAGGGGAACGGGGAGCTGTTTTTT.

This chain joins TRBV7-9 and TRBJ2-7, with D unclear. The germline CDR1 and CDR2 sequences are SEHNR and FQNEAQ (reference sequence). V lost 5 bases and J lost 6, with 26 bases in between. This CDR3 has 17 residues. CDR3 DNA sequence: TGTGCCAGCAGCCCTAAGGAGTGCTCCCCTTTGGTCTGCGAGCAGTACTTC. Amino acid sequence: CASSPKECSPLVCEQYF. The full variable domain, rest sourced from reference TRBV7-9 and TRBJ2-7, is DTGVSQNPRHKITKRGQNVTFRCDPISEHNRLYWYRQTLGQGPEFLTYFQNEAQLEKSRLLSDRFSAERPKGSFSTLEIQRTEQGDSAMYLCASSPKECSPLVCEQYFGPGTRLTVT.

The V call is TRBV19, the J call TRBJ1-1, with D perhaps matching TRBD1 (5 bases). The CDR3 is made up of 17 amino acids. Germline V CDR1 and CDR2: LNHDA, SQIVND (reference sequence). Trimming left V 9 bases short and J 0 bases short, with 23 bases between. The CDR3 DNA reads TGTGCCAGGGGGGGGAAACAGGTGATCTCCATGAACACTGAAGCTTTCTTT. As protein: CARGGKQVISMNTEAFF. Together with reference TRBV19 and TRBJ1-1, the CDR3 gives the full variable domain: DGGITQSPKYLFRKEGQNVTLSCEQNLNHDAMYWYRQDPGQGLRLIYYSQIVNDFQKGDIAEGYSVSREKKESFPLTVTSAQKNPTAFYLCARGGKQVISMNTEAFFGQGTRLTVV.

This clone appeared once. In DNA form, the CDR3 reads TGTGCCAGCAGTGATGCGGCAGGGCCTGAAGCTTTCTTT. Translating it yields CASSDAAGPEAFF. The chain is built from TRBV2 and TRBJ1-1; D is possibly TRBD1 (5 bases). The germline gives CDR1 SNHLY, CDR2 FYNNEI. V lost 3 bases and J lost 6, with 11 bases in between. This CDR3 spans 13 amino acids.

The chain recombines TRBV6-6 with TRBJ2-2; 7 nucleotides agree with TRBD1. Per the germline V gene, CDR1 is MNHNY and CDR2 is SVGAGI (reference sequence). This CDR3 contains 15 residues. V dropped 2 bases and J dropped 5; count of bases not matched to a gene: 5. The CDR3 DNA reads TGTGCCAGCAGTTACGAGGGGGCTAGTACCGGGGAGCTGTTTTTT. Its translation: CASSYEGASTGELFF.

The V and J genes are TRBV2 and TRBJ2-5; D is unclear. Trimming took off 11 bases at V and 1 base at J, with 11 bases between the two ends. CDR1 SNHLY and CDR2 FYNNEI come from the germline V gene. This CDR3 has 12 amino acids. CDR3 DNA sequence: TGTGCCCCCTGGGGATTCCAAGAGACCCAGTACTTC. Translated: CAPWGFQETQYF.

The rearrangement links TRBV9 to TRBJ1-3; no reliable D call. V lost 4 bases to trimming and J lost 5 bases, with 7 bases between them. In germline, CDR1 is SGDLS, CDR2 YYNGEE. There are 12 residues in the CDR3. Here the CDR3 DNA reads TGTGCCAGCAGCCCCTCACGAAACACCATATATTTT. Translating gives CASSPSRNTIYF.

The chain recombines TRBV28 with TRBJ1-1, with no clear D. CDR3 size: 16 residues. From germline, CDR1 is MDHEN and CDR2 SYDVKM. Trimming removed 4 bases at V and 4 bases at J, with 19 bases between. The CDR3 reads CASSYSLTSSGTEAFF. CDR3 in DNA: TGTGCCAGCAGTTACTCGTTAACGAGTTCGGGCACTGAAGCTTTCTTT.

This chain links TRBV6-5 with TRBJ1-1; no reliable D call. Trimming pared 0 bases from V and 0 bases from J, leaving 5 bases between. Per the germline V gene, CDR1 is MNHEY and CDR2 is SVGAGI. The CDR3 spans 14 residues. The CDR3 spells CASSYSTVNTEAFF. CDR3 nucleotide sequence: TGTGCCAGCAGTTACTCGACGGTGAACACTGAAGCTTTCTTT.

The chain employs TRBV28 and TRBJ1-2, with a weak D call TRBD1 (5 bases). The CDR3 length is 11 residues. Trimming removed 4 bases at V and 8 bases at J, with 8 bases between. Germline loops: CDR1 MDHEN, CDR2 SYDVKM. The CDR3 protein is CASSSEGGYTF. The CDR3 DNA reads TGTGCCAGCAGTTCAGAGGGGGGCTACACCTTC.

The gene calls are TRBV4-2 and TRBJ1-5, with D unresolved. Trimming cost V 1 base and J 0 bases, with 7 bases left between them. The CDR3 loop spans 15 amino acids. Germline CDR1 reads LGHNA; CDR2 reads YNFKEQ. The DNA of the CDR3 is TGTGCCAGCAGCCAAGCATTGCATAGCAATCAGCCCCAGCATTTT. This sequence encodes CASSQALHSNQPQHF.

This sequence joins TRBV15 and TRBJ1-4; 9 nucleotides line up with TRBD1. Per the germline V gene, CDR1 is LNHNV and CDR2 is YYDKDF (reference sequence). J gave up 8 bases and V 2 bases, and 6 bases lay outside the gene matches. The CDR3 spans 15 residues. The CDR3 protein is CATSRTRTGAEKLFF. CDR3 coding DNA: TGTGCCACCAGCAGAACCCGGACAGGGGCGGAAAAACTGTTTTTT.

This sequence joins TRBV5-1 and TRBJ1-1; D is undetermined. The germline gives CDR1 SGHRS, CDR2 YFSETQ. This CDR3 region has 14 residues. V lost 0 bases, J lost 1 base, and 7 bases lay in between. CDR3 nucleotide sequence: TGCGCCAGCAGCTTGGTCTTGGGGAACACTGAAGCTTTCTTT. Amino acids: CASSLVLGNTEAFF.

The J gene is TRBJ1-2, the V gene TRBV13; D is undetermined. The V end was cut by 7 bases, the J end by 2 bases, with 17 bases between. The length of the CDR3 is 15 residues. Germline CDR1 is PRHDT and CDR2 is FYEKMQ (reference sequence). The CDR3 region is CASTSGGERNYGYTF. CDR3 nucleotides: TGTGCCAGCACCTCGGGCGGGGAACGAAACTATGGCTACACCTTC. Full variable domain (remainder filled in from reference TRBV13 and TRBJ1-2): AAGVIQSPRHLIKEKRETATLKCYPIPRHDTVYWYQQGPGQDPQFLISFYEKMQSDKGSIPDRFSAQQFSDYHSELNMSSLELGDSALYFCASTSGGERNYGYTFGSGTRLTVV.

This clone has more than one count but fewer than ten. The rearrangement uses TRBV5-1 and TRBJ1-1; D not resolved. The CDR3 runs to 14 residues. Germline V gene lookup returns CDR1 SGHRS and CDR2 YFSETQ. The V gene lost 0 bases and the J gene lost 0 bases, with 6 bases spanning the gap. This CDR3 reads CASSLVDMNTEAFF. CDR3 in DNA: TGCGCCAGCAGCTTGGTAGACATGAACACTGAAGCTTTCTTT.

This rearrangement joins TRBV6-4 to TRBJ2-3; TRBD1 matches at 7 bases. This CDR3 is 15 amino acids long. In germline, CDR1 is MRHNA, CDR2 SNTAGT. V lost 4 bases and J lost 5; bases outside the gene matches: 9. Here the CDR3 DNA reads TGTGCCAGCAGTGTCGGACAGGAACCCTTAGATACGCAGTATTTT. Amino acids: CASSVGQEPLDTQYF.

The CDR3 here is CASRTLGLQETQYF. The CDR3 bases are TGTGCCAGCAGAACTTTGGGACTACAAGAGACCCAGTACTTC. The genes are TRBV6-1 and TRBJ2-5; TRBD2 matches at 7 bases. The CDR3 is made up of 14 amino acids. Trimming at V came to 6 bases and at J to 2 bases, leaving 6 bases not matched to a gene. Germline assignment: CDR1 MNHNS and CDR2 SASEGT.